This is a list of T cell receptor beta chains from one sample in a study of Graves' ophthalmopathy and Graves' hyperthyroidism. One entry per CDR3 protein results from TCRdb running MiXCR on the multiplex PCR reads. The sample lists 600,000 to 650,000 distinct CDR3 sequences; around a fifth were seen once. Sequenced sample: peripheral blood. These receptors were collected from a woman under 30 with stable Graves' hyperthyroidism. Some clones in this sample may be carry-over from other donors' samples. CDR3s include the opening cysteine and the closing phenylalanine or tryptophan. The D gene is left open where the match is weak. For some rows the clone size is stated as once, few or many, or as a class when expanded; others skip it.

v_call,d_call,j_call,clone_size,cdr3_nt,cdr3_aa
TRBV29-1,-,TRBJ1-1,-,TGCATCGTTGAGGGCAAATTGAACACTGAAGCTTTCTTT,CIVEGKLNTEAFF
TRBV6-1,TRBD1,TRBJ1-2,-,TGTGCCCATACAGGGGGCGCCTATGGCTACACCTTC,CAHTGGAYGYTF
TRBV6-2/TRBV6-3,-,TRBJ1-2,many,TGTGCCAGCAGTTACTCGGGACCCCACCGCTCTGGCTACACCTTC,CASSYSGPHRSGYTF
TRBV6-1,-,TRBJ1-3,-,TGTGCCAGCCGGGTGGAGCGAAACACCATATATTTT,CASRVERNTIYF
TRBV5-1,-,TRBJ1-6,many,TGCGCCAGCAGCTTGGGGTGGACGGCTAGTTCACCCCTCCACTTT,CASSLGWTASSPLHF
TRBV2,-,TRBJ2-7,-,TGTGCCAGCAGTAGACGGCAGGGAGAGTCCCACGAGCAGTACTTC,CASSRRQGESHEQYF
TRBV12-3/TRBV12-4,TRBD1,TRBJ1-2,many,TGTGCCAGCAGTAATCTACAGGGGGCGGTCTATGGCTACACCTTC,CASSNLQGAVYGYTF
TRBV20-1,-,TRBJ1-6,-,TGCAGTGCTAGAGATCAGCTTCAGCATTCACCCCTCCACTTT,CSARDQLQHSPLHF
TRBV11-2,-,TRBJ1-6,many,TGTGCCAGCAGCCTATCAGGCGATTCACCCCTCCACTTT,CASSLSGDSPLHF
TRBV7-8,TRBD2,TRBJ2-5,few,TGTGCCAGCAGCTCCCGACAGGCGGGGGGGGAGACCCAGTACTTC,CASSSRQAGGETQYF
TRBV5-6,-,TRBJ1-2,-,TGTGCCAGCAGCTTAGGGACACGGATCTATGGCTACACCTTC,CASSLGTRIYGYTF
TRBV10-3,TRBD1,TRBJ1-5,many,TGTGCCATCAGTGACAAGGGACAGGGATTTGGGAATCAGCCCCAGCATTTT,CAISDKGQGFGNQPQHF
TRBV6-5,-,TRBJ2-1,-,TGTGCCAGCAGGGTGACAGGCGCCAGCTCCTACAATGAGCAGTTCTTC,CASRVTGASSYNEQFF
TRBV10-3,-,TRBJ1-2,-,TGTGCCATCAGTGAGGGACGGGATGGCTACACCTTC,CAISEGRDGYTF
TRBV2,TRBD1,TRBJ1-1,many,TGTGCCAGCAGTGGCAAGGCAGGGGGTGCTGAAGCTTTCTTT,CASSGKAGGAEAFF
TRBV27,TRBD2,TRBJ2-5,-,TGTGCCAGCGGGCGGGGGGTTCCCTTTAACCAAGAGACCCAGTACTTC,CASGRGVPFNQETQYF
TRBV19,-,TRBJ2-2,-,TGTGCCAGTAGAGCGAGGATGGGGTACACCGGGGAGCTGTTTTTT,CASRARMGYTGELFF
TRBV20-1,-,TRBJ2-7,few,TGCAGTGCTCTGGAGAGTAGCGGAAGCTACGAGCAGTACTTC,CSALESSGSYEQYF
TRBV9,-,TRBJ2-5,many,TGTGCCAGCAGCGGGGAGGAACAACGGACCCAGTACTTC,CASSGEEQRTQYF
TRBV20-1,-,TRBJ1-1,few,TGCAGTGCTCCCAAGGGGGGATGGACTGAAGCTTTCTTT,CSAPKGGWTEAFF
TRBV28,TRBD2,TRBJ2-5,many,TGTGCCAGCACGGGGACTAGCGGGGGGTTCCAAGAGACCCAGTACTTC,CASTGTSGGFQETQYF
TRBV5-1,TRBD1,TRBJ1-5,many,TGCGCCAGCAGCTCGGGACAGGGCGACGTTCAGCCCCAGCATTTT,CASSSGQGDVQPQHF
TRBV20-1,-,TRBJ1-5,many,TGCAGTGCTAAAGACATTAGCAATCAGCCCCAGCATTTT,CSAKDISNQPQHF
TRBV12-3/TRBV12-4,-,TRBJ2-5,-,TGTGCCAGCAGTCAGGACTGGAGAGAGACCCAGTACTTC,CASSQDWRETQYF
TRBV20-1,-,TRBJ1-1,many,TGCAGTGCCACCGGCCCCGCGGTGGAAGCTTTCTTT,CSATGPAVEAFF
TRBV4-2,TRBD2,TRBJ2-7,-,TGTGCCAGCAGCCGGGATAGCGGGAGCTCCTACGAGCAGTACTTC,CASSRDSGSSYEQYF
TRBV10-3,-,TRBJ1-1,many,TGTGCCATCAGAGCCCCGTGGGAGACTGAAGCTTTCTTT,CAIRAPWETEAFF
TRBV29-1,-,TRBJ2-7,few,TGCAGCGTCTATTCGGTCTACGAGCAGTACTTC,CSVYSVYEQYF
TRBV7-8,TRBD1,TRBJ1-1,many,TGTGCCAGCAGCTTAGTCGGGCAGGGGGCCACTGAAGCTTTCTTT,CASSLVGQGATEAFF
TRBV6-5,-,TRBJ2-7,many,TGTGCCAGCAGTTACTCGAGAGACTACGAGCAGTACTTC,CASSYSRDYEQYF
TRBV12-3/TRBV12-4,-,TRBJ2-7,-,TGTGCCAGCAGTTGGGGGGAGTTCGTCTACGAGCAGTACTTC,CASSWGEFVYEQYF
TRBV4-2,-,TRBJ2-7,-,TGTGCCAGCAGCCAAGATCCGGGACTGGCCTACGAGCAGTACTTC,CASSQDPGLAYEQYF
TRBV20-1,TRBD1,TRBJ2-5,-,TGCAGTGCTGGGCAGGGGGCCAGAGAGACCCAGTACTTC,CSAGQGARETQYF
TRBV28,TRBD2,TRBJ2-5,-,TGTGCCAGCAGTTTATTTTTGACTAGCGGGGGAGGACAAGAGACCCAGTACTTC,CASSLFLTSGGGQETQYF
TRBV19,-,TRBJ2-7,many,TGTGCCAGTAGTATAGCCGGGGGCACCTCCTACGAGCAGTACTTC,CASSIAGGTSYEQYF
TRBV27,-,TRBJ1-1,many,TGTGCCAGTGCGGGTACTGAAGCTTTCTTT,CASAGTEAFF
TRBV10-3,TRBD2,TRBJ2-5,many,TGTGCCATCAGTGACTCAGCGGGGGGGCTAGAGACCCAGTACTTC,CAISDSAGGLETQYF
TRBV19,-,TRBJ2-7,-,TGTGCCAGTATACACAAGGGGGTCGGTGCCAGCTCCTACGAGCAGTACTTC,CASIHKGVGASSYEQYF